The sample holds a few counts of the clone carrying this TCR beta chain. The sample comes from a study of identical twins. Germline V gene data show CDR1 as SGHRS and CDR2 as YFSETQ. The CDR3 length is 15 residues. V gave up 2 bases and J gave up 0 bases, with 9 bases separating them. Each cDNA held unique molecular identifiers, and template switching gave it a universal primer site. TCRdb re-called the 5' RACE reads through MiXCR, storing one row per CDR3 protein. Here the sample spans hundreds of thousands of distinct CDR3 sequences, about 20% being singletons. Every sampled donor was Caucasian and healthy. The data were also submitted as part of a second study, on T cells expressing NK-cell markers.

The source is a woman aged 18-30 years in good health. The genes are TRBV5-1 and TRBJ2-1; D is uncertain. Sequences were obtained from PBMCs. CDR3 loop: CASSLGHSSYNEQFF. The DNA for the CDR3 is TGCGCCAGCAGCTTAGGCCATAGCTCCTACAATGAGCAGTTCTTC.